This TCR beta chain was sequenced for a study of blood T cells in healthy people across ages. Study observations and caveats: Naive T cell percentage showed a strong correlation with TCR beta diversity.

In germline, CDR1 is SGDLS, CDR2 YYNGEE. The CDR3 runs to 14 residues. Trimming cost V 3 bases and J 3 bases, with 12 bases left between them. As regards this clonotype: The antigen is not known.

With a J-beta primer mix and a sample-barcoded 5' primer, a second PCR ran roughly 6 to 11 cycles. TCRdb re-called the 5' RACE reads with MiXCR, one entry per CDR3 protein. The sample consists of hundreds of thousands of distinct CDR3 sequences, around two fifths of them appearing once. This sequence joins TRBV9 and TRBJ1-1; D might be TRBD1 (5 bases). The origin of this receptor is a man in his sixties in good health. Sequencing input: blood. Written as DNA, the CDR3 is TGTGCCAGCAGCGCACAACCGGGGGACACTGAAGCTTTCTTT. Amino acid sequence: CASSAQPGDTEAFF. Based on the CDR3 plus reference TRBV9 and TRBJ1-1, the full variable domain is DSGVTQTPKHLITATGQRVTLRCSPRSGDLSVYWYQQSLDQGLQFLIQYYNGEERAKGNILERFSAQQFPDLHSELNLSSLELGDSALYFCASSAQPGDTEAFFGQGTRLTVV.